This TCR beta chain stems from a study of beta chain features in type 1 diabetes. Each of the CD4+ naive, central memory, regulatory and stem cell-like memory populations was sorted via CD45RO/CCR7/CD25/CD127/CD95/CD27. Expressed TCRB transcripts got sequenced, as all isolated RNA was reverse transcribed. Sequenced by immunoSEQ multiplex PCR; TCRdb stores in-frame clones only, minus some. The table has hundreds of thousands of clones, around 15% seen once; the top ten hold around 0.095%. Concerning this clone: The antigen remains undetermined.

Overall study findings and caveats: In the patient group, naive, central memory and Treg TCRB repertoires seemed more alike than in the healthy donor group. Equally in patients and controls, shorter templates might have been favored by PCR.

Trimming took off 4 bases at V and 1 base at J, with 11 bases between the two ends. The V gene's germline CDR1 is SGHRS and CDR2 YFSETQ. There are 14 residues in the CDR3. This clonotype was sampled from a man aged 18 to 29 in good health. Sequencing was performed on naive CD4+ T cells from blood. The chain joins TRBV5-1 to TRBJ1-1, with D unresolved. Written as DNA, the CDR3 is TGCGCCAGCAGCGTCCGGGCTAAGAACACTGAAGCTTTCTTT. Its translation is CASSVRAKNTEAFF.